The 16 T cell receptor beta chains below all came from one sample that was sequenced in a study of blood T cell repertoires in COVID-19. Clones were read by immunoSEQ multiplex PCR, and TCRdb kept only the in-frame ones, dropping some. The table shows approximately 98,000 clones, with 81% occurring only once. The sequenced material came from peripheral blood. The receptors were gathered from a woman at least 80 years old with acute or convalescent COVID-19.

The J gene is TRBJ2-5, the V gene TRBV29-1; D might be TRBD2 (6 bases). V lost 6 bases and J 5 bases, leaving 16 bases between the germline ends. This CDR3 has 13 amino acids. CDR1 and CDR2 (germline): SQVTM, ANQGSEA. In DNA, the CDR3 is TGCAGCGTCACGTTGACTAGTCCGGAGACCCAGTACTTC. Protein sequence: CSVTLTSPETQYF.

V usage is TRBV19 and J usage is TRBJ1-2, with D possibly being TRBD1 (6 bases). The CDR3 has 14 residues. Germline lookup yields CDR1 LNHDA and CDR2 SQIVND (reference sequence). The ends were cut back, 6 bases at V and 8 bases at J, with 19 bases in the middle. CDR3 nucleotides: TGTGCCAGTAGCATTGCCCACTCGGGGGGCGGCTACACCTTC. Translating it yields CASSIAHSGGGYTF.

This clone showed up just once. V gene TRBV2 combines with J gene TRBJ1-6; D is possibly TRBD1 (5 bases). This CDR3 contains 15 residues. Germline CDR1 is SNHLY and CDR2 is FYNNEI. Trimming removed 7 bases at V and 9 bases at J, with 19 bases between. CDR3 nucleotide sequence: TGTGCCAGCACTGGGACGGGAGGCATAGGTTCACCCCTCCACTTT. Translating gives CASTGTGGIGSPLHF.

The rearrangement joins TRBV28 to TRBJ1-1; D is ambiguous. Between the trimmed V and J ends, which lost 6 bases and 3 bases, there was a span of 14 bases. From germline, CDR1 is MDHEN and CDR2 SYDVKM. The CDR3 is made up of 14 amino acids. The CDR3 DNA is TGTGCCAGCAGCAACGCCGGGCGGGACACTGAAGCTTTCTTT. Protein product: CASSNAGRDTEAFF.

This chain joins TRBV2 and TRBJ2-5, with unresolved D. Trimming took off 11 bases at V and 0 bases at J, with 10 bases between the two ends. Germline CDR1 and CDR2: SNHLY and FYNNEI. The CDR3 runs to 12 residues. CDR3 DNA sequence: TGTGCCGGCACCGTGTACCAAGAGACCCAGTACTTC. Protein product: CAGTVYQETQYF.

The chain carries TRBV6-5 and TRBJ1-4; D is unclear. The germline V and J ends were trimmed by 2 bases and 5 bases, with 15 bases remaining between them. CDR1 MNHEY and CDR2 SVGAGI come from the germline V gene. This CDR3 is built from 16 residues. CDR3 residues: CASSYGRTGINEKLFF. The CDR3 DNA sequence: TGTGCCAGCAGTTACGGCCGGACTGGCATCAATGAAAAACTGTTTTTT.

This clone showed up just a few times. The chain combines TRBV6-5 with TRBJ1-2, with TRBD1 matching over 12 bases. Trimming took 4 bases from V and 8 from J; bases not matched to a gene: 11. Germline V gives CDR1 MNHEY, CDR2 SVGAGI. The CDR3 loop spans 16 amino acids. CDR3 sequence reads: CASSSIPGQGASGYTF. For the CDR3, the DNA is TGTGCCAGCAGTTCAATCCCGGGACAGGGGGCGAGCGGCTACACCTTC.

V is TRBV5-6 and J is TRBJ2-7, with D unresolved. V lost 0 bases and J 0 bases, leaving 4 bases between the germline ends. The CDR3 covers 13 residues. CDR1 is SGHDT, CDR2 YYEEEE, per germline. The CDR3 loop reads CASSLGSSYEQYF. Written as DNA, the CDR3 is TGTGCCAGCAGCTTGGGCAGCTCCTACGAGCAGTACTTC.

V is TRBV9 and J is TRBJ1-2; the match to TRBD1 covers 11 bases. CDR1 SGDLS and CDR2 YYNGEE come from the germline V gene. V was pared by 2 bases and J by 5 bases, with 5 bases of the junction left unmatched. The CDR3 covers 15 residues. CDR3 protein: CASSVGTGGWYGYTF. CDR3 bases: TGTGCCAGCAGCGTCGGGACAGGGGGATGGTATGGCTACACCTTC.

The V call is TRBV6-5, the J call TRBJ2-7, with TRBD1 matching 10 bases. The CDR3 loop spans 14 amino acids. In germline, CDR1 is MNHEY, CDR2 SVGAGI. J gave up 3 bases and V 6 bases, and 5 bases lay outside the gene matches. CDR3 region: CASRETGGIYEQYF. CDR3 DNA sequence: TGTGCCAGCAGGGAGACAGGGGGCATCTACGAGCAGTACTTC.

Details on this clone: This specimen includes other DNA sequences encoding the same CDR3. This chain links TRBV2 with TRBJ2-2; TRBD1 aligns across 8 bases. Germline V gene data show CDR1 as SNHLY and CDR2 as FYNNEI. The CDR3 has 13 amino acids. The ends lost 6 bases at V and 6 bases at J; junction bases unmatched: 3. Here the CDR3 DNA reads TGTGCCAGCAGCCGACAGGGGTCCGGGGAGCTGTTTTTT. It specifies CASSRQGSGELFF.

V is TRBV6-5 and J is TRBJ2-7; 7 bases line up with TRBD1. The trim removed 6 bases at V and 5 bases at J, leaving 10 bases unmatched. The CDR3 contains 14 residues. Germline values: CDR1 MNHEY, CDR2 SVGAGI. The CDR3: CASSRDRDGHEQYF. DNA for the CDR3: TGTGCCAGCAGCCGAGACAGGGATGGCCACGAGCAGTACTTC.

This sequence joins TRBV7-9 and TRBJ2-5; 13 nucleotides agree with TRBD2. CDR1 and CDR2 from the germline V gene are SEHNR and FQNEAQ (reference sequence). This CDR3 is 16 amino acids long. With 4 bases clipped from V and 1 base from J, the junction kept 3 bases outside the gene matches. CDR3: CASSSGLAGVQETQYF. CDR3 bases: TGTGCCAGCAGCTCAGGACTAGCGGGGGTCCAAGAGACCCAGTACTTC.

This chain joins TRBV18 and TRBJ2-7, with 12 bases that match TRBD1. The germline gives CDR1 KGHSH, CDR2 LQKENI. The trim removed 2 bases at V and 7 bases at J, leaving 6 bases unmatched. CDR3 length: 15 residues. Written as DNA, the CDR3 is TGTGCCAGCTCACCAGGGACAGGGGGCGTGTATGAGCAGTACGTC. Its protein product is CASSPGTGGVYEQYV.

This clone was observed a handful of times. This chain joins TRBV4-3 and TRBJ1-1; TRBD1 aligns across 10 bases. Germline CDR1 LGHNA, CDR2 YSLEER. J lost 1 base, V lost 2 bases, and 7 bases had no gene match. The CDR3 is 17 residues long. CDR3 DNA sequence: TGCGCCAGCAGCCAATGGGGGGACAGGGGTGCGAACACTGAAGCTTTCTTT. It is translated as CASSQWGDRGANTEAFF.

CDR3 in DNA: TGTGCCAGCAGCTTAGGTGACAGTTCAAACTCTGGAAACACCATATATTTT. Its protein product is CASSLGDSSNSGNTIYF. The chain is built from TRBV5-5 and TRBJ1-3; D is possibly TRBD1 (5 bases). Germline-derived CDR1 and CDR2 are SGHKS and YYEKEE (reference sequence). This CDR3 has 17 amino acids. Trimming left V 2 bases short and J 0 bases short, with 15 bases between.